These T cell receptor beta chains were read from a single sample in a study of CD8 T cells and mutated HIV epitopes. These TCRs are of unknown antigen specificity. One entry per CDR3 protein results from TCRdb running MiXCR on the single-cell sequencing reads. This table has about 370 distinct CDR3 sequences, around 34% appearing once. The sequencing used CD8+ T cells from blood cultured with an adapted viral peptide, collected during chronic HIV-1 infection. The receptors originated from a young woman with HIV-1 infection. CDR3s include the opening cysteine and the closing phenylalanine or tryptophan. The D gene is left open where the match is weak. Clone size is shown for a subset of rows, as once, few, many or a class of expanded clone.

V	size	D	J	CDR3	DNA
TRBV29-1	-	TRBD1	TRBJ1-2	CSVVGTENYGYTF	TGCAGCGTTGTCGGGACAGAGAACTATGGCTACACCTTC
TRBV5-1	few	-	TRBJ2-2	CASSQDNAPTGELFF	TGCGCCAGCAGCCAGGACAACGCTCCCACCGGGGAGCTGTTTTTT
TRBV7-2	medium-sized	TRBD1	TRBJ2-5	CASIRGGGETQYF	TGTGCCAGCATAAGAGGGGGCGGGGAGACCCAGTACTTC
TRBV25-1	-	-	TRBJ1-4	CASTEGQNEKLFF	TGTGCCAGCACCGAAGGTCAGAATGAAAAACTGTTTTTT
TRBV11-1	once	-	TRBJ2-5	CASSLWGVETQYF	TGTGCCAGCAGCTTATGGGGGGTAGAGACCCAGTACTTC
TRBV6-2/TRBV6-3	-	TRBD1	TRBJ2-5	CASSFPQGGQETQYF	TGTGCCAGCAGTTTCCCACAGGGGGGACAAGAGACCCAGTACTTC
TRBV28	-	-	TRBJ2-7	CASRVGDGTFYEQYF	TGTGCCAGCAGGGTCGGGGACGGTACTTTCTACGAGCAGTACTTC
TRBV5-1	-	-	TRBJ2-5	CASSQDNEETQYF	TGCGCCAGCAGCCAGGACAACGAAGAGACCCAGTACTTC
TRBV15	large	TRBD1	TRBJ2-2	CATSTAGGTGVPGDTGELFF	TGTGCCACCAGCACAGCAGGGGGGACAGGTGTTCCCGGAGACACCGGGGAGCTGTTTTTT
TRBV5-1	-	-	TRBJ2-5	CASSLDNQETQYF	TGCGCCAGCAGCTTGGACAATCAAGAGACCCAGTACTTC
TRBV4-3	hyperexpanded	-	TRBJ1-2	CASSQASGIYYGYTF	TGCGCCAGCAGCCAAGCATCAGGGATCTACTATGGCTACACCTTC
TRBV11-2	large	-	TRBJ2-2	CASNPWTDRTGELFF	TGTGCCAGCAACCCTTGGACAGATCGCACCGGGGAGCTGTTTTTT
TRBV28	few	-	TRBJ1-3	CANRAQGSGNTIYF	TGTGCCAACAGGGCCCAGGGTTCTGGAAACACCATATATTTT
TRBV10-3	once	-	TRBJ1-2	CAISENRVDDYTF	TGTGCCATCAGTGAGAACAGGGTGGATGACTACACCTTC
TRBV27	few	TRBD2	TRBJ2-3	CASSPPGLVTQYF	TGTGCCAGCAGTCCGCCGGGACTAGTGACGCAGTATTTT
TRBV29-1	-	TRBD2	TRBJ2-3	CSVLWGLAGALNQEKQYF	TGCAGCGTCCTCTGGGGGCTAGCGGGGGCCCTTAACCAAGAGAAGCAGTATTTT
TRBV12-5	medium-sized	-	TRBJ1-5	CASLSGGGQPQHF	TGTGCTAGTCTTTCGGGGGGGGGTCAGCCCCAGCATTTT
TRBV10-3	-	-	TRBJ2-1	CAISESPGDRSYNEQFF	TGTGCCATCAGTGAGTCCCCAGGGGACCGCTCCTACAATGAGCAGTTCTTC
TRBV2	medium-sized	-	TRBJ1-3	CASSGDGGNTIYF	TGTGCCAGCAGTGGGGACGGTGGAAACACCATATATTTT
TRBV12-3/TRBV12-4	-	-	TRBJ1-1	CASTGLDTEAFF	TGTGCCAGCACCGGGTTGGACACTGAAGCTTTCTTT
TRBV28	large	-	TRBJ1-2	CASRGEWGRYGYTF	TGTGCCAGCAGGGGAGAATGGGGCCGCTATGGCTACACCTTC
TRBV5-1	few	-	TRBJ1-1	CASSYRDEGTEAFF	TGCGCCAGCAGCTACAGGGATGAAGGCACTGAAGCTTTCTTT
TRBV7-6	-	TRBD2	TRBJ2-7	CVSSLDRASGPYEQYF	TGTGTCAGCAGCTTAGATCGGGCTAGCGGGCCTTACGAGCAGTACTTC
TRBV5-1	-	-	TRBJ1-5	CASGPVDSSNQPQHF	TGCGCCAGCGGGCCCGTCGACAGTAGCAATCAGCCCCAGCATTTT
TRBV5-1	-	TRBD1	TRBJ1-3	CASSRGTGAVGSGNTIYF	TGCGCCAGCAGCCGCGGGACAGGGGCTGTCGGCTCTGGAAACACCATATATTTT
TRBV4-2	-	-	TRBJ2-1	CVSSQTLIRSSEQFF	TGTGTCAGCAGTCAAACCCTTATTAGGAGCAGTGAGCAGTTCTTC
TRBV11-1	medium-sized	TRBD1	TRBJ2-2	CASSTQGDRERGELFF	TGTGCCAGCAGCACCCAAGGGGACAGGGAAAGAGGGGAGCTGTTTTTT
TRBV5-1	medium-sized	-	TRBJ2-7	CASSLEGNDYEQYF	TGCGCCAGCAGCTTGGAGGGGAATGATTACGAGCAGTACTTC
TRBV29-1	-	-	TRBJ1-5	CSVEEADNQPQHF	TGCAGCGTTGAAGAGGCAGACAATCAGCCCCAGCATTTT
TRBV11-2	-	-	TRBJ2-7	CASSLDSGFLEQYF	TGTGCCAGCAGCTTAGATTCCGGTTTCCTCGAGCAGTACTTC
TRBV5-5	-	-	TRBJ2-2	CASSGPMSPNTGELFF	TGTGCCAGCAGCGGGCCCATGTCCCCGAACACTGGGGAGCTGTTTTTT
TRBV12-3/TRBV12-4	-	-	TRBJ1-4	CASSPGENFEKLFF	TGTGCCAGCAGCCCAGGGGAAAATTTCGAAAAACTGTTTTTT
TRBV5-6	-	-	TRBJ1-4	CASRAVGRNEKPFF	TGTGCCAGCAGGGCCGTGGGCCGTAATGAAAAACCGTTTTTT
TRBV10-3	-	-	TRBJ2-7	CAISEGLGQGNGEQYF	TGTGCCATCAGTGAAGGTTTGGGGCAGGGCAATGGTGAGCAGTACTTC
TRBV5-1	-	-	TRBJ1-1	CASAQTSMYLCASRRQGSGSEAFF	-
TRBV2	-	-	TRBJ2-7	CASSGNYEQYF	TGTGCCAGCAGTGGAAATTACGAGCAGTACTTC
TRBV5-1	large	-	TRBJ2-3	CASSLPEDGEYTDTQYF	TGCGCCAGCAGCTTGCCCGAGGACGGGGAATACACAGATACGCAGTATTTT
TRBV11-2	large	TRBD2	TRBJ2-3	CASSLVLAGEDTQYF	TGTGCCAGCAGCTTAGTTCTAGCGGGGGAAGATACGCAGTATTTT
TRBV28	large	-	TRBJ1-3	CASRAQGSGNTIYF	TGTGCCAGCAGGGCCCAGGGTTCTGGAAACACCATATATTTT
TRBV7-9	large	-	TRBJ2-1	CASSYNVRRFF	TGTGCCAGCAGCTATAACGTCCGACGATTCTTC